What follows are 19 T cell receptor beta chains derived from one specimen sequenced in a study of blood T cells in healthy people across ages. Together with a sample-barcoded 5' primer, a J-beta primer mix was included in a second PCR lasting roughly 6 to 12 cycles. TCRdb ran MiXCR on the 5' RACE reads and lists one entry per CDR3 protein. The repertoire holds around 750,000 distinct CDR3 sequences, roughly 50% seen once, with about 42% in the top ten. What was sequenced was blood. The receptors originated from a man older than 75 in good health.

The chain recombines TRBV29-1 with TRBJ2-5; D not certain. Germline V gene sequence: CDR1 SQVTM, CDR2 ANQGSEA. V was shortened by 7 bases and J by 0 bases, with 15 bases between the two germline ends. There are 14 residues in the CDR3. DNA for the CDR3: TGCAGCGCCCGCCACACATGGTACCAAGAGACCCAGTACTTC. This encodes CSARHTWYQETQYF. Complete variable domain (other parts from reference TRBV29-1 and TRBJ2-5): SAVISQKPSRDICQRGTSLTIQCQVDSQVTMMFWYRQQPGQSLTLIATANQGSEATYESGFVIDKFPISRPNLTFSTLTVSNMSPEDSSIYLCSARHTWYQETQYFGPGTRLLVL.

Many counts were recorded for this clonotype. This chain links TRBV6-5 with TRBJ1-2, with TRBD1 matching 11 bases. CDR3 length: 16 amino acids. V gave up 5 bases and J gave up 2 bases; unmatched junction bases: 7. CDR1 MNHEY and CDR2 SVGAGI come from the germline V gene. The CDR3 loop reads CASSNIRTGGNYGYTF. The CDR3 coding sequence is TGTGCCAGCAGTAACATCCGGACAGGGGGCAACTATGGCTACACCTTC.

CDR3 protein: CASSDWGSGKDTQYF. DNA of the CDR3: TGTGCCAGCAGTGATTGGGGGAGCGGGAAAGATACGCAGTATTTT. The rearrangement uses TRBV27 and TRBJ2-3; 7 positions match TRBD2. Germline V lookup: CDR1 MNHEY, CDR2 SMNVEV (reference sequence). Trimming took 5 bases from V and 5 from J; bases not matched to a gene: 10. This CDR3 region has 15 residues.

The V and J genes are TRBV4-2 and TRBJ1-5, with 9 bases identical to TRBD1. The V gene's germline CDR1 is LGHNA and CDR2 YNFKEQ. The junction had 11 bases not matched to a gene; V was cut back by 3 bases and J by 11 bases. The CDR3 runs 15 residues. The CDR3 spells CASSQDPGQGISQHF. The CDR3 bases are TGTGCCAGCAGCCAGGATCCGGGACAGGGTATATCCCAGCATTTT.

The rearrangement links TRBV27 to TRBJ2-7; 11 bases fit TRBD1. Germline CDR1 reads MNHEY; CDR2 reads SMNVEV (reference sequence). This CDR3 is 16 amino acids long. The V and J ends lost 6 bases and 2 bases, in that order; junction bases with no gene match: 9. CDR3 sequence (DNA): TGTGCCAGCAGCGGTCTTCGGACAGGGGGCGCCTACGAGCAGTACTTC. Translation gives CASSGLRTGGAYEQYF.

This clonotype was seen only a few times. This sequence joins TRBV5-1 and TRBJ2-3; TRBD1 agrees at 8 bases. The ends lost 4 bases at V and 2 bases at J; junction bases unmatched: 9. CDR1 is SGHRS and CDR2 is YFSETQ in the germline V gene. The CDR3 runs 16 residues. For the CDR3, the DNA is TGCGCCAGCAGCGTGACAGGGGTAGGAGTCACAGATACGCAGTATTTT. Protein product: CASSVTGVGVTDTQYF.

The table lists this clonotype with a count of one. This chain links TRBV18 with TRBJ2-3, with D hard to call. Trimming removed 3 bases from V and 1 base from J, with 11 bases in between. Germline CDR1 KGHSH, CDR2 LQKENI. CDR3 length: 15 residues. The CDR3 sequence: CASSPRTPGTDTQYF. The CDR3 region has the DNA TGTGCCAGCTCACCCCGGACGCCCGGCACAGATACGCAGTATTTT.

This rearrangement joins TRBV6-2 or TRBV6-3 to TRBJ2-5, with 10 bases matching TRBD2. The CDR3 runs to 14 residues. CDR1 is MNHEY and CDR2 is SVGEGT in the germline V gene. The V gene end was trimmed by 8 bases and the J gene end by 11 bases; junction bases not matched to a gene: 14. The CDR3 coding sequence is TGTGCCAGCGAGGAAGCGGGAGGGAACAATGAGCAGTACTTC. Translated, it gives CASEEAGGNNEQYF.

The chain is built from TRBV7-2 and TRBJ1-5; D gene unclear. CDR1 and CDR2 (germline): SGHTA, FQGNSA. There are 13 residues in the CDR3. The V end was cut by 4 bases, the J end by 4 bases, with 8 bases between. Here the CDR3 reads CASSWTANQPQHF. CDR3 nucleotide sequence: TGTGCCAGCAGCTGGACTGCAAATCAGCCCCAGCATTTT.

The chain couples TRBV3-1 to TRBJ2-7; D might be TRBD2 (7 bases). The CDR3 has 15 residues. CDR1 LGHDT and CDR2 YNNKEL come from the germline V gene (reference sequence). Trimming removed 4 bases from V and 2 bases from J, with 15 bases in between. DNA for the CDR3: TGTGCCAGCAGCCCCAGGGAGGGGGGAACCTACGAGCAGTACTTC. Translating gives CASSPREGGTYEQYF.

The rearrangement joins TRBV5-5 to TRBJ2-5, with TRBD2 as a possible D gene (7 bases). Judging by the DNA end, TRBJ2-7 fits better; the J call may be wrong. The CDR3 is made up of 16 amino acids. The V gene's germline CDR1 is SGHKS and CDR2 YYEKEE (reference sequence). The CDR3 nucleotides read TGTGCCAGCAGCTTGCCACAGGGAGGGAGGGTCTTCGAGCAGTACTTC. Amino acid sequence: CASSLPQGGRVFEQYF.

The chain carries TRBV2 and TRBJ2-1; 14 positions agree with TRBD2. Unmatched junction bases numbered 2, after V lost 9 bases and J lost 4 bases. The CDR3 consists of 14 residues. Germline V lookup: CDR1 SNHLY, CDR2 FYNNEI. For the CDR3, the DNA is TGTGCCAGGGGACTAGCGGGAGTTTACAATGAGCAGTTCTTC. Residues: CARGLAGVYNEQFF.

The chain combines TRBV20-1 with TRBJ2-3; TRBD2 might be the D (6 bases). The CDR3 length is 14 residues. Looked up from germline, CDR1 is DFQATT and CDR2 is SNEGSKA (reference sequence). Trimming cost V 0 bases and J 7 bases, with 14 bases left between them. This CDR3 reads CSARDAGSTYTQYF. The DNA for the CDR3 is TGCAGTGCTAGAGATGCGGGATCCACGTATACGCAGTATTTT.

This clonotype has a handful of counts. The V call is TRBV27, the J call TRBJ1-1; unclear D gene. In germline, CDR1 is MNHEY, CDR2 SMNVEV (reference sequence). The CDR3 extends over 12 amino acids. The V and J ends lost 3 bases and 6 bases respectively, with 8 bases between them. CDR3 nucleotides: TGTGCCAGCAGTTTGGTCGGATCTGAAGCTTTCTTT. This codes for CASSLVGSEAFF.

The rearrangement links TRBV3-1 to TRBJ2-3; 9 bases are shared with TRBD2. CDR1 and CDR2 (germline): LGHDT, YNNKEL (reference sequence). J gave up 14 bases and V 2 bases, and 20 bases lay outside the gene matches. This CDR3 has 17 residues. Here the CDR3 reads CASSQRASGNQHRYAYF. DNA for the CDR3: TGTGCCAGCAGCCAACGGGCTAGCGGGAATCAGCACAGATACGCGTATTTT.

This clonotype was recorded only once. Relative to the germline gene, one junction end is altered; a read error may explain this. The V gene is TRBV10-3, the J gene TRBJ2-5, with TRBD2 matching over 8 bases. Germline values: CDR1 ENHRY, CDR2 SYGVKD. CDR3 size: 11 residues. The CDR3 DNA sequence: TGTGCCATCGGACTAGCCGATGAGCAGTATTTC. Translated, it gives CAIGLADEQYF.

A few counts support this clonotype. The V gene is TRBV7-2, the J gene TRBJ2-5; D possibly corresponds to TRBD1 (5 bases). Trimming took off 2 bases at V and 3 bases at J, with 10 bases between the two ends. CDR3 size: 14 residues. The germline gives CDR1 SGHTA, CDR2 FQGNSA. The CDR3 loop is CASSLSGREETQYF. CDR3 sequence (DNA): TGTGCCAGCAGCTTAAGTGGCAGGGAAGAGACCCAGTACTTC.

The V gene is TRBV6-2 or TRBV6-3, the J gene TRBJ1-5, with D perhaps matching TRBD1 (5 bases). V lost 0 bases and J lost 6, with 9 bases in between. CDR1 and CDR2 from the germline V gene are MNHEY and SVGEGT. CDR3 length: 14 amino acids. The CDR3 protein is CASSYSSQGQPQHF. The CDR3 nucleotides are TGTGCCAGCAGTTACTCGAGTCAGGGTCAGCCCCAGCATTTT.

This chain uses TRBV28 with TRBJ2-3, with 8 bases matching TRBD1. The CDR3 runs to 15 residues. Trimming removed 5 bases from V and 5 bases from J; junction bases left unmatched: 9. CDR1 is MDHEN and CDR2 is SYDVKM in the germline V gene. The CDR3 loop is CASSPPRGQRDTQYF. The CDR3 coding sequence is TGTGCCAGCAGTCCCCCCAGGGGGCAAAGAGATACGCAGTATTTT.